This T cell receptor beta chain was recovered during a study of cytomegalovirus exposure and HLA in healthy donors (dated by TCRdb to about 2017). Notes on the research overall: According to an earlier analysis of a few hundred of the donors, about 179 million T cells yielded roughly 100 million unique TCR beta sequences and approximately 300 Gb of sequence data. Approximately 300 gigabases of sequencing data and around 80 million unique TCR sequences made up an early release that covered approximately 620 HLA-typed donors. The genetic ancestry cluster associated with self-reported Caucasian donors included about 84% of the 398 genotyped donors. The study was designed to test whether signatures of past pathogen exposure could be identified by cataloging public T cell receptors. The T cell repertoires of several hundred subjects were profiled by immunosequencing and related to cytomegalovirus serostatus. A separate validation cohort of roughly 130 different subjects was used in addition to the 666-subject first cohort. To predict cytomegalovirus infection status, the study combined high-throughput TCR immunosequencing, statistical association of individual TCRs with disease status, and machine learning. To study patterns of TCR occurrence, a later analysis re-analyzed previously published TCR beta repertoires from 550 to 800 donors and added high-resolution HLA genotyping. Rather than drawing on any new phenotypic data, the later analysis identified candidate immune exposures from TCR beta sequences and the way those sequences occurred across donors. To decide whether each TCR beta V gene segment behaved as functional or pseudogenic, an earlier analysis of some 600 of the donors relied on high-throughput TCR beta sequencing. Alongside the repertoire data, information on donor age, sex, ethnicity and CMV serostatus was compiled. In a later genetic analysis, genome-wide SNP genotypes for about 60% of the 666 donors were used, and that subset was treated as a discovery cohort. Every repertoire in the discovery cohort had been generated on one and the same sequencing platform. HLA typing covered class I and class II loci at four-digit resolution. The number of donors typed differed by locus, with about 629-630 for A, B, C, DRB1 and DQB1, roughly 550 for DQA1, some 570 for DPA1, and around 450 for DPB1. Several DR-DQ haplotypes were handled as single units for association and clustering because linkage in the cohort was strong. On average, 235,054 unique TCR beta nucleotide sequences were sequenced per donor among 350 to 400 genotyped donors of the cohort, with roughly a sixth of those sequences being non-productive. Results the study describes overall, beyond this receptor: Roughly uniform sequencing depth across donors was assumed in presence/absence analyses, although this assumption may not hold. Because some donors lacked HLA typing at each locus, the association tests relied only on the typed subset. Linkage disequilibrium might explain the correlated functional status among segregating V segments, but an unknown experimental factor could not be excluded. Cytomegalovirus status was reported to be diagnosed by the classifier with high specificity and sensitivity in both the original and validation cohorts. The cohort was sequenced for TCR beta chains only, and without alpha or paired-chain data the features that could be detected were limited. Most TCR sequences were observed very rarely across donors, whereas some public TCRs were present in many individuals. The authors suggested that the approach could potentially be extended to other disease states and immunological phenotypes. In an earlier analysis of around 600 of the donors, most TCR beta V segments were observed in productive rearrangements about 90% or about 30% of the time, broadly matching IMGT annotations. When HLA alleles, especially DR and DQ, strongly co-occurred, TCR associations were difficult to assign to individual alleles. The sequencing pipeline was judged likely to have produced a cluster of highly shared sequence variants as a technical artifact. According to a later analysis, TCR association rates differed among HLA loci, with DRB1 alleles showing the most associated TCRs and HLA-C alleles showing the fewest. In vitro tests confirmed that a few of the cytomegalovirus-associated TCR beta chains recognize cytomegalovirus antigens. Because counts were too low, about 17 rarely observed V segments, including chromosome 9 orphons, were excluded from the earlier analysis of around 640 of the donors. In a later analysis, over 15,000 TCR beta sequences were associated with specific HLA alleles at a false discovery rate of 0.05. In a later analysis, several top co-occurrence clusters were reported to appear linked to parvovirus B19, influenza, CMV and Epstein-Barr virus. A further reported finding was that TCR beta sequences accurately predicted the HLA-A and HLA-B alleles for most subjects in the first cohort. According to a later genetic analysis, donors in an Asian-associated ancestry cluster had fewer N-insertions in productive TCRs than the approximately 630-donor mean. In a later genetic analysis, a missense DCLRE1C variant was associated with V-gene and J-gene trimming of TCR beta chains, and the association was replicated in an independent cohort. The 87-base-pair reads could not distinguish some IMGT-functional V segments, including TRBV6-2 and TRBV6-3, so those segments were excluded. A later analysis found that HLA-associated TCR beta chains were more clonally expanded and had lower generation probabilities than equally common non-associated chains. In a later analysis, most CMV-associated TCR beta chains were found to appear HLA-restricted, with HLA associations seemingly driven largely by CMV exposure. The study gave a list of about 150 TCR beta chains associated with cytomegalovirus. For the cohort, immune exposure information was limited to CMV serostatus.

The CDR3, cysteine through phenylalanine, is 13 amino acids long. Only the CDR3 DNA is retained, 39 bases long and in frame from the first base. V has 0 bases trimmed and J has 6 bases trimmed; junction bases matching no gene number 1. The germline V gene (reference sequence) yields MNHNY for CDR1 and SVGAGI for CDR2. The library relied on the immunoSEQ multiplex PCR assay. For the multiplex PCR, a mixture combining 60 forward primers for TCR Vbeta segments and 13 reverse primers for TCR Jbeta segments was used. The CDR3 region of rearranged TCR beta genes was amplified from genomic DNA with a multiplex PCR assay. On the Illumina HiSeq System, the amplified TCR beta libraries were sequenced as 87-base-pair reads. As for the authors' bioinformatics: A later analysis tallied tens of millions of unique TCR beta chains across the 700 or so repertoires, and about 12 million of those chains were shared by two or more donors. Raw reads were error-corrected and collapsed into unique sequences with a nearest-neighbor algorithm that merged closely related sequences to remove PCR and sequencing errors. CDR3 sequences were aligned to IMGT reference sequences to assign V, D and J gene segments. For a sequence to be retained, at least a six-nucleotide match to both a V gene segment and a J gene segment was required. A rearrangement counted as productive if the CDR3 had no stop codons and remained in frame with V and J, and every other rearrangement counted as non-productive. CDR3 was defined by IMGT convention, running from the second conserved V-encoded cysteine to the conserved J-encoded phenylalanine. The earlier analysis of about 590 of the donors excluded sequences that lacked an unambiguous match to a single V gene segment. In an earlier analysis of approximately 560 of the donors, a V segment was called functional when productive rearrangements were above 56.7%, and segregating when the standard deviation between donors exceeded 5%. A statistical classification framework was developed to diagnose cytomegalovirus status using the catalog of TCR beta chain sequences. In a later analysis, TCR nucleotide sequences were compared against IMGT/GENE-DB human TR gene sequences so that V and J genes could be assigned. In a later analysis, CDR3 sequences and most-parsimonious VDJ recombination scenarios were assigned using the TCRdist pipeline. In a later analysis, each TCR beta chain was defined by its CDR3 amino acid sequence together with its V-gene family, and reads without a unique V-gene family were excluded. To address suspected cross-contamination and a sequencing artifact, a later analysis removed roughly 640 highly shared, low-generation-probability nucleotide sequences. In a later analysis, a clonal expansion index was calculated for each public chain from normalized within-repertoire ranks of inferred template counts. A later analysis computed generation probabilities with a VDJ recombination model fitted to out-of-frame rearrangements, and checked the results against IGoR. In a later analysis, TCR-TCR, TCR-HLA and TCR-CMV co-occurrence was scored with hypergeometric tests, and a repertoire-size bias correction was applied to TCR pairs. To estimate false discovery rates, a later analysis permuted the HLA or CMV assignments 20 times. In a later analysis, co-occurring TCRs were grouped with DBSCAN, and TCRdist sequence similarity was added when clustering was performed within HLA-allele-positive subsets. For co-occurrence clustering, repertoires with fewer than 30,000 or more than 120,000 public chains were excluded, along with five or six repertoires with anomalous nucleotide sharing. TCRdb stores this immuneACCESS table with in-frame sequences only. Part of the clones is absent; in the studies checked, under half of the shortfall reflects unresolved V genes, and no reason is known for the rest. The V and J calls and clone size come from that table; D and trimming were worked out from the DNA. The sample records roughly 130,000 clones, over 75% of which are singletons. Clones ranked in the top ten supply around 1.9% of the sample.

Details on this clone: The clone's antigen remains unknown. Base qualities were left out, and no much larger clone turns up one base away.

In total, approximately 610 healthy bone marrow donors made up the cohort. All cohort members were sampled while nominally healthy, although unrecorded immune exposures were likely present. The donor was CMV seronegative and was included in the group of over 300 seronegative cohort members. Each donor provided a peripheral blood sample, and peripheral blood mononuclear cells were used for TCR beta sequencing. Genomic DNA was extracted from the blood cell samples with the Qiagen DNeasy Blood Extraction Kit. The clonotype comes from a man in his forties or fifties in good health and CMV-seronegative. The specimen was PBMCs. The receptor chain draws on TRBV6-6 and TRBJ1-2, with TRBD1 matching 7 junction bases. The CDR3 in this case is CASSYSTGNGYTF. The nucleotides read TGTGCCAGCAGTTACTCGACAGGGAATGGCTACACCTTC.